This T cell receptor beta chain came from a study of CXCR3-negative and CXCR3-positive naive CD8 T cells. Regarding the study as a whole: Memory CD8+ T cell repertoires were far less diverse than both naive subsets. TRB CDR3s of CXCR3-positive naive cells were more hydrophobic than those of CXCR3-negative naive cells. The study found CXCR3 expression partially decreased after cryopreservation and ran most assays on fresh PBMCs. Memory cells diverged, while naive CXCR3-positive and CXCR3-negative cells had similar TRBV-TRBJ usage.

To note about this clonotype: The target antigen is unknown.

The CDR3 consists of 15 residues. The germline V gene encodes CDR1 SEHNR and CDR2 FQNEAQ (reference sequence). Sorts that each held 300,000 cells were run in triplicate for every CD8+ T cell subset. The method, 5' RACE with UMI labels, was used to prepare the TRB cDNA libraries. TCRdb reanalyzed the 5' RACE reads and collapses them to one entry per CDR3 protein, without DNA. In total, the table holds about 63,000 distinct CDR3 sequences. This clonotype originated in a human donor in good health. Some clones in this sample may be carry-over from other donors' samples. The rearrangement uses TRBV7-9 and TRBJ2-2. Material: naive CXCR3+ CD8+ T cells from blood. Subset described: CD45RO-CCR7+CD27+CD95- naive CD8+ T cells expressing CXCR3 (TNR3+). Here the CDR3 reads CASSRYQKDTGELFF.